The 21 T cell receptor beta chains listed next were all sequenced from one sample in a study of blood T cell repertoires in COVID-19. The data were produced by immunoSEQ multiplex PCR, yet TCRdb's version contains in-frame clones alone and is incomplete. This table holds 300,000 to 400,000 clones, approximately 91% found once. Material for sequencing was peripheral blood. The receptors here all came from a woman aged 70-85 years with COVID-19, enrolled during active disease.

V and J are TRBV19 and TRBJ1-5, with D perhaps matching TRBD1 (6 bases). V was clipped by 5 bases and J by 7 bases, with 12 bases between them. Germline-derived CDR1 and CDR2 are LNHDA and SQIVND (reference sequence). This CDR3 spans 13 amino acids. The CDR3 sequence is CASSSQGGQPQHF. CDR3 DNA: TGTGCCAGTAGTTCACAGGGAGGGCAGCCCCAGCATTTT. Supplemented by reference TRBV19 and TRBJ1-5, the full variable domain reads DGGITQSPKYLFRKEGQNVTLSCEQNLNHDAMYWYRQDPGQGLRLIYYSQIVNDFQKGDIAEGYSVSREKKESFPLTVTSAQKNPTAFYLCASSSQGGQPQHFGDGTRLSIL.

This clone has only one observation. The rearrangement links TRBV5-1 to TRBJ1-1; tentatively, D is TRBD1 (6 bases). The CDR3 spans 17 residues. CDR1 is SGHRS, CDR2 YFSETQ, per germline. V gave up 0 bases and J gave up 7 bases, with 22 bases separating them. CDR3 bases: TGCGCCAGCAGCTTGGCCAGGGGTTCAGTGAATTACGTTGAAGCTTTCTTT. Translation: CASSLARGSVNYVEAFF. Using reference TRBV5-1 and TRBJ1-1 for the parts outside the CDR3, the full variable domain is KAGVTQTPRYLIKTRGQQVTLSCSPISGHRSVSWYQQTPGQGLQFLFEYFSETQRNKGNFPGRFSGRQFSNSRSEMNVSTLELGDSALYLCASSLARGSVNYVEAFFGQGTRLTVV.

The rearrangement joins TRBV19 to TRBJ1-3, with 7 bases identical to TRBD1. The V gene's germline CDR1 is LNHDA and CDR2 SQIVND (reference sequence). The CDR3 consists of 18 residues. The V and J ends lost 6 bases and 0 bases, in that order; junction bases with no gene match: 14. The CDR3 nucleotides read TGTGCCAGTAGCCCTAGAGACGGACAGGAGAGCTCTGGAAACACCATATATTTT. Encoded protein: CASSPRDGQESSGNTIYF.

This clone was picked up one time. This chain links TRBV7-7 with TRBJ2-5; TRBD1 might be the D (7 bases). Germline CDR1 is SSHAT and CDR2 is FNYEAQ (reference sequence). The CDR3 runs to 14 residues. Trimming pared 5 bases from V and 4 bases from J, leaving 14 bases between. CDR3 amino acids: CASSLPGGSETQYF. CDR3 in DNA: TGTGCCAGCAGCCTCCCAGGGGGGTCAGAGACCCAGTACTTC.

The CDR3, as DNA: TGCGCCAGCAGCTTGGAGCCAGGGAAATATGGCTACACCTTC. This codes for CASSLEPGKYGYTF. The chain has TRBV5-1 and TRBJ1-2; D possibly corresponds to TRBD1 (5 bases). The CDR3 is 14 residues long. Deletions cut 0 bases from V and 5 bases from J, with 11 bases between. The germline V gene encodes CDR1 SGHRS and CDR2 YFSETQ.

V gene TRBV6-2 or TRBV6-3 combines with J gene TRBJ2-1; TRBD2 matches at 7 bases. The CDR3 loop spans 13 amino acids. Per germline, CDR1 MNHEY and CDR2 SVGEGT. Losses at the gene ends were 4 bases for V and 7 bases for J; bases not matched to a gene: 4. CDR3 nucleotide sequence: TGTGCCAGCAGTTCGGGGGGAGTGAATGAGCAGTTCTTC. Protein: CASSSGGVNEQFF.

The J gene is TRBJ1-6, the V gene TRBV5-4; D not resolved. Germline-derived CDR1 and CDR2 are SGHNT and YYREEE (reference sequence). The CDR3 contains 14 residues. The germline V and J ends were trimmed by 1 base and 4 bases, with 6 bases remaining between them. The CDR3 coding sequence is TGTGCCAGCAGCTTGTTCAGTTATAATTCACCCCTCCACTTT. The encoded protein is CASSLFSYNSPLHF. The full variable domain, completed using reference TRBV5-4 and TRBJ1-6, is ETGVTQSPTHLIKTRGQQVTLRCSSQSGHNTVSWYQQALGQGPQFIFQYYREEENGRGNFPPRFSGLQFPNYSSELNVNALELDDSALYLCASSLFSYNSPLHFGNGTRLTVT.

The genes are TRBV5-1 and TRBJ1-1; D might be TRBD1 (6 bases). V was cut by 0 bases and J by 11 bases, with 17 bases left in between. CDR1 SGHRS and CDR2 YFSETQ come from the germline V gene. The CDR3 runs 14 residues. The CDR3 sequence is CASSLAEGTGLAFF. The CDR3 nucleotides read TGCGCCAGCAGCTTGGCCGAGGGAACAGGGCTGGCTTTCTTT.

V is TRBV5-1 and J is TRBJ2-1; D is perhaps TRBD1 (6 bases). V was pared by 3 bases and J by 6 bases, with 16 bases between. The germline V gene encodes CDR1 SGHRS and CDR2 YFSETQ. The CDR3 runs to 15 residues. The CDR3, as DNA: TGCGCCAGCAGCTCCGGAACCCTAGGGGGCAATGAGCAGTTCTTC. Its translation is CASSSGTLGGNEQFF.

A single count supports this clone. V and J are TRBV9 and TRBJ1-1, with no clear D. V lost 4 bases, J lost 1 base, and 14 bases lay in between. Germline assignment: CDR1 SGDLS and CDR2 YYNGEE. The CDR3 is 15 amino acids. In DNA form, the CDR3 reads TGTGCCAGCAGCAACCAGAGGGTGGGGAACACTGAAGCTTTCTTT. It codes for CASSNQRVGNTEAFF.

V gene TRBV5-1 combines with J gene TRBJ1-1; tentatively, D is TRBD1 (6 bases). Between the trimmed V and J ends, which lost 4 bases and 8 bases, there was a span of 18 bases. The germline gives CDR1 SGHRS, CDR2 YFSETQ. This CDR3 comprises 14 residues. CDR3 coding DNA: TGCGCCAGCAGCATATCCAACCCTAGGGGGGAAGCTTTCTTT. Translation: CASSISNPRGEAFF. Full variable domain (outside the CDR3, taken from reference TRBV5-1 and TRBJ1-1): KAGVTQTPRYLIKTRGQQVTLSCSPISGHRSVSWYQQTPGQGLQFLFEYFSETQRNKGNFPGRFSGRQFSNSRSEMNVSTLELGDSALYLCASSISNPRGEAFFGQGTRLTVV.

The chain carries TRBV19 and TRBJ2-5; 8 bases line up with TRBD2. V was pared by 3 bases and J by 1 base, with 7 bases of the junction left unmatched. The V gene's germline CDR1 is LNHDA and CDR2 SQIVND (reference sequence). This CDR3 spans 16 amino acids. This CDR3 reads CASSILGGEVQETQYF. As DNA, the CDR3 is TGTGCCAGTAGTATTCTCGGGGGGGAAGTCCAAGAGACCCAGTACTTC.

The chain combines TRBV2 with TRBJ1-3; 9 bases fit TRBD1. The CDR3 consists of 14 residues. Germline CDR1 reads SNHLY; CDR2 reads FYNNEI. J was trimmed by 4 bases and V by 3 bases; bases with no gene match: 1. The CDR3 nucleotides are TGTGCCAGCAGTGATGGGACAGGGGGAAACACCATATATTTT. Translating it yields CASSDGTGGNTIYF. Drawing the rest from reference TRBV2 and TRBJ1-3, the complete variable domain is EPEVTQTPSHQVTQMGQEVILRCVPISNHLYFYWYRQILGQKVEFLVSFYNNEISEKSEIFDDQFSVERPDGSNFTLKIRSTKLEDSAMYFCASSDGTGGNTIYFGEGSWLTVV.

V usage is TRBV18 and J usage is TRBJ1-1; 8 positions match TRBD1. Germline V lookup: CDR1 KGHSH, CDR2 LQKENI. The CDR3 has 12 amino acids. Losses at the gene ends were 9 bases for V and 7 bases for J; bases not matched to a gene: 7. Here the CDR3 DNA reads TGTGCCAGTTCAGGGGGCTGGGGTGAAGCTTTCTTT. Amino acid sequence: CASSGGWGEAFF. The full variable domain, rest sourced from reference TRBV18 and TRBJ1-1, is NAGVMQNPRHLVRRRGQEARLRCSPMKGHSHVYWYRQLPEEGLKFMVYLQKENIIDESGMPKERFSAEFPKEGPSILRIQQVVRGDSAAYFCASSGGWGEAFFGQGTRLTVV.

J is TRBJ1-2 and V is TRBV7-2; tentative D call: TRBD1 (6 bases). In germline, CDR1 is SGHTA, CDR2 FQGNSA. CDR3 length equals 14 residues. V lost 6 bases, J lost 0 bases, and 11 bases lay in between. In DNA form, the CDR3 reads TGTGCCAGCAGTCAACAGGGACCTAACTATGGCTACACCTTC. This gives the protein CASSQQGPNYGYTF.

This chain links TRBV2 with TRBJ1-4, with D maybe TRBD1 (5 bases). V was clipped by 4 bases and J by 5 bases, with 17 bases between them. Per germline, CDR1 SNHLY and CDR2 FYNNEI. This CDR3 has 16 amino acids. The CDR3 loop reads CASSAGMGLRNEKLFF. The CDR3 DNA is TGTGCCAGCAGTGCAGGGATGGGGCTTCGGAATGAAAAACTGTTTTTT.

V is TRBV6-5 and J is TRBJ2-2; no clear D gene. V lost 8 bases to trimming and J lost 7 bases, with 5 bases between them. CDR3 length: 10 residues. Germline assignment: CDR1 MNHEY and CDR2 SVGAGI. The CDR3 reads CASGGGELFF. Written as DNA, the CDR3 is TGTGCCAGCGGCGGCGGGGAGCTGTTTTTT.

The rearrangement joins TRBV5-1 to TRBJ1-1; 7 positions agree with TRBD1. Germline-derived CDR1 and CDR2 are SGHRS and YFSETQ. CDR3 length equals 15 residues. Trimming at V came to 3 bases and at J to 3 bases, leaving 8 bases not matched to a gene. The CDR3 DNA reads TGCGCCAGCAGCTGGCAGGGGGTAGGCGACACTGAAGCTTTCTTT. Its translation: CASSWQGVGDTEAFF.

V gene TRBV9 combines with J gene TRBJ2-7, with 12 nucleotides matching TRBD1. The CDR3 runs 16 residues. Trimming took 4 bases from V and 5 from J; bases not matched to a gene: 10. Looked up from germline, CDR1 is SGDLS and CDR2 is YYNGEE. CDR3 region: CASSSPGQGASDEQYF. The CDR3 DNA sequence: TGTGCCAGCAGCTCCCCGGGACAGGGGGCTTCCGACGAGCAGTACTTC.

The chain uses TRBV5-1 and TRBJ1-2; the match to TRBD1 covers 8 bases. Germline V gene sequence: CDR1 SGHRS, CDR2 YFSETQ. The CDR3 covers 14 residues. V was pared by 3 bases and J by 7 bases, with 8 bases of the junction left unmatched. CDR3 DNA sequence: TGCGCCAGCAGCTACGGACAGGGTAGTAGTGGCTACACCTTC. This translates into CASSYGQGSSGYTF.

The V and J genes are TRBV11-3 and TRBJ2-2; TRBD2 matches at 10 bases. The V and J ends lost 0 bases and 4 bases, in that order; junction bases with no gene match: 5. Germline V lookup: CDR1 SGHNT, CDR2 YENEEA. The CDR3 loop spans 17 amino acids. CDR3 residues: CASSLDGSGGPTGELFF. For the CDR3, the DNA is TGTGCCAGCAGCTTAGATGGTAGCGGGGGGCCCACCGGGGAGCTGTTTTTT.